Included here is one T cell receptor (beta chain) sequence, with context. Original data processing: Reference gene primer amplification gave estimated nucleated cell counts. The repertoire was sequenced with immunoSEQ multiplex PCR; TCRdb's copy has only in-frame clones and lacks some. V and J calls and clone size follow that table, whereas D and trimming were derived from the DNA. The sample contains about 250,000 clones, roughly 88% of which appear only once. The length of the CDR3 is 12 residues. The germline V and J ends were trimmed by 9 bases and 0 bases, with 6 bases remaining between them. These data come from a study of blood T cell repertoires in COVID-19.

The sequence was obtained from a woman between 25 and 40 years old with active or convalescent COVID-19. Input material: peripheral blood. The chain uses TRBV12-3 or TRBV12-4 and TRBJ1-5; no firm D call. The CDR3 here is CASRLSNQPQHF. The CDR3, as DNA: TGTGCCAGTAGACTTAGCAATCAGCCCCAGCATTTT.